These T cell receptor beta chains were read from a single sample in a study of T cell changes during pregnancy in multiple sclerosis. Measured with immunoSEQ multiplex PCR; TCRdb has only the in-frame clones, and not every one. This repertoire shows some 28,000 clones, more than 85% found once; its top ten account for approximately 3.8%. The specimen was CD4+ T cells from peripheral blood mononuclear cells, collected in the first trimester of pregnancy. These receptors originate from a female donor in good health, enrolled as a control in a pregnancy study. The CDR3 runs from the conserved cysteine through the conserved F or W. The order of the fields is V gene, J gene, CDR3 protein.

V gene: TRBV27; J gene: TRBJ2-1; CDR3 protein: CASSLGGDNEQFF
V gene: TRBV7-8; J gene: TRBJ2-3; CDR3 protein: CASSLERVRRDTQYF
V gene: TRBV5-1; J gene: TRBJ2-1; CDR3 protein: CASRRTGYNEQFF
V gene: TRBV10-3; J gene: TRBJ2-3; CDR3 protein: CAISERSDTQYF
V gene: TRBV29-1; J gene: TRBJ2-7; CDR3 protein: CSVEGLAGGPAYEQYF
V gene: TRBV18; J gene: TRBJ2-7; CDR3 protein: CASSPGQVGTYEQYF
V gene: TRBV7-9; J gene: TRBJ2-5; CDR3 protein: CASSVTFIGQKETQYF
V gene: TRBV18; J gene: TRBJ1-2; CDR3 protein: CASSPNRDGYTF
V gene: TRBV28; J gene: TRBJ1-4; CDR3 protein: CASSLGQGTTNEKLFF
V gene: TRBV5-1; J gene: TRBJ2-4; CDR3 protein: CASSLVAVGENIQYF
V gene: TRBV15; J gene: TRBJ2-3; CDR3 protein: CATSRSAGTSTDTQYF
V gene: TRBV18; J gene: TRBJ2-7; CDR3 protein: CASSLGTSGVYEQYF
V gene: TRBV10-3; J gene: TRBJ2-3; CDR3 protein: CAISDLAEGTDTQYF
V gene: TRBV7-9; J gene: TRBJ2-1; CDR3 protein: CASSTRDYSRSYNEQFF
V gene: TRBV7-6; J gene: TRBJ2-5; CDR3 protein: CASSKLAGGETQYF
V gene: TRBV11-2; J gene: TRBJ2-7; CDR3 protein: CASSLEGAASYEQYF
V gene: TRBV9; J gene: TRBJ1-2; CDR3 protein: CASSVDRNYGYTF
V gene: TRBV4-2; J gene: TRBJ1-4; CDR3 protein: CASSQGQGKGNEKLFF
V gene: TRBV7-6; J gene: TRBJ2-2; CDR3 protein: CASSPHRGRRSGELFF
V gene: TRBV5-6; J gene: TRBJ1-2; CDR3 protein: CASSLGSYGYTF
V gene: TRBV7-9; J gene: TRBJ1-5; CDR3 protein: CASSFRDQPQHF
V gene: TRBV29-1; J gene: TRBJ1-1; CDR3 protein: CSVGQGRTEAFF
V gene: TRBV6-6; J gene: TRBJ1-2; CDR3 protein: CASSSDSNYGYTF
V gene: TRBV4-1; J gene: TRBJ2-3; CDR3 protein: CASSQDQVSQYF
V gene: TRBV28; J gene: TRBJ1-2; CDR3 protein: CASKTNGRWTGNYGYTF
V gene: TRBV4-2; J gene: TRBJ2-1; CDR3 protein: CASSHTNLLAGGHNEQFF